The 20 T cell receptor beta chains presented below share a single source sample, sequenced in a study of T cells in Graves' hyperthyroidism and ophthalmopathy. RNA transcripts were the template for amplifying TCR beta CDR3 regions. The TCR CDR3 first-round RT-PCR relied on the HTBI primer set. TCRdb called the multiplex PCR reads again in MiXCR, with one record for every CDR3 protein. Of roughly 750,000 distinct CDR3 sequences in the sample, roughly 15% were seen once. Material: blood. The source is a man between 18 and 29 years old with Graves' hyperthyroidism.

This clonotype was found a few times. The chain couples TRBV12-3 or TRBV12-4 to TRBJ1-5; 7 bases line up with TRBD1. The CDR3 extends over 14 amino acids. Trimming cost V 6 bases and J 6 bases; bases outside gene matches: 8. CDR3 in amino acids: CASSTGTATQPQHF. The CDR3 DNA sequence: TGTGCCAGCAGCACGGGGACAGCTACTCAGCCCCAGCATTTT.

The rearrangement joins TRBV7-9 to TRBJ1-1; 10 bases agree with TRBD1. CDR1 is SEHNR, CDR2 FQNEAQ, per germline (reference sequence). The CDR3 has 16 amino acids. With V trimmed by 5 bases and J by 6 bases, 12 bases remained unmatched. DNA for the CDR3: TGTGCCAGCAGCCCTACACCGGGACAGGGGACCCCTGAAGCTTTCTTT. It encodes CASSPTPGQGTPEAFF.

Turning to this clonotype: Compared with germline, one end of the junction differs, possibly owing to a read error. This chain connects TRBV6-2 or TRBV6-3 to TRBJ2-3; 11 positions match TRBD2. CDR3 length equals 18 residues. The V gene's germline CDR1 is MNHEY and CDR2 SVGEGT. The CDR3 here is CVSKTRVLAGEAADTQYF. As DNA, the CDR3 is TGTGTCAGCAAGACCCGTGTACTAGCGGGAGAAGCGGCAGATACGCAGTATTTT.

This clonotype was detected ten times or more. The J gene is TRBJ2-5, the V gene TRBV18; TRBD1 aligns across 7 bases. V lost 3 bases and J lost 5; bases outside the gene matches: 9. Per germline, CDR1 KGHSH and CDR2 LQKENI. This CDR3 comprises 15 residues. The CDR3 region has the DNA TGTGCCAGCTCACCCGTAGGGACAGTCCTGGAGACCCAGTACTTC. Protein sequence: CASSPVGTVLETQYF.

This clonotype was seen only a few times. The junction differs from germline at one of its ends, possibly a read error. The rearrangement uses TRBV28 and TRBJ2-6, with TRBD1 as a possible D gene (5 bases). CDR3 length: 15 residues. CDR1 is MDHEN, CDR2 SYDVKM, per germline. The CDR3 coding sequence is TGTGCCAGCAAAGAAGGCGACACTGGGGCCAACGTCCCGACTTTC. The encoded protein is CASKEGDTGANVPTF.

This clonotype has a handful of counts. The V gene is TRBV6-2 or TRBV6-3, the J gene TRBJ2-1; 9 bases line up with TRBD2. V shed 6 bases and J 3 bases; nucleotides not matched to a gene: 3. Per the germline V gene, CDR1 is MNHEY and CDR2 is SVGEGT. This CDR3 is built from 14 residues. The CDR3 spells CASRERGDYNEQFF. In DNA form, the CDR3 reads TGTGCCAGCAGAGAGCGGGGGGACTACAATGAGCAGTTCTTC.

This clonotype has ten or more counts. J is TRBJ1-5 and V is TRBV2; TRBD1 matches 9 bases. This CDR3 comprises 15 residues. Germline CDR1 reads SNHLY; CDR2 reads FYNNEI. J gave up 0 bases and V 6 bases, and 3 bases lay outside the gene matches. This chain's CDR3 is CASRGQGYSNQPQHF. Written as DNA, the CDR3 is TGTGCCAGCAGGGGACAGGGTTATAGCAATCAGCCCCAGCATTTT.

V and J are TRBV15 and TRBJ2-7; 8 nucleotides agree with TRBD2. With 1 base clipped from V and 6 bases from J, the junction kept 5 bases outside the gene matches. Germline CDR1 and CDR2: LNHNV and YYDKDF (reference sequence). This CDR3 contains 14 residues. CDR3 coding DNA: TGTGCCACCAGCAGAGCGGGACTAGGAAGCGAGCAGTACTTC. Residues: CATSRAGLGSEQYF.

This clonotype came up a few times. The J gene is TRBJ2-2, the V gene TRBV5-1; 9 bases line up with TRBD1. Per the germline V gene, CDR1 is SGHRS and CDR2 is YFSETQ. This CDR3 comprises 15 residues. V dropped 4 bases and J dropped 4; count of bases not matched to a gene: 5. The CDR3 region is CASSLGTGSTGELFF. For the CDR3, the DNA is TGCGCCAGCAGCCTCGGGACAGGGAGCACCGGGGAGCTGTTTTTT.

This clonotype appeared many times. The chain uses TRBV5-8 and TRBJ1-6; tentatively, D is TRBD1 (5 bases). The V gene's germline CDR1 is SGHTS and CDR2 YDEGEE. V lost 0 bases and J lost 7, with 11 bases in between. This CDR3 region has 15 residues. CDR3 amino acids: CASSLGRGNNSPLHF. CDR3 nucleotide sequence: TGTGCCAGCAGCTTGGGACGGGGGAACAATTCACCCCTCCACTTT.

The chain carries TRBV28 and TRBJ2-7; TRBD1 is a possible D gene (5 bases). The CDR3 has 14 amino acids. Germline CDR1 and CDR2: MDHEN and SYDVKM. Trimming took 5 bases from V and 3 from J, leaving 14 bases between them. CDR3 sequence: CASSTYQGFYEQYF. The CDR3 coding sequence is TGTGCCAGCAGTACTTATCAGGGTTTCTACGAGCAGTACTTC. The complete variable domain, with remaining parts taken from reference TRBV28 and TRBJ2-7, reads DVKVTQSSRYLVKRTGEKVFLECVQDMDHENMFWYRQDPGLGLRLIYFSYDVKMKEKGDIPEGYSVSREKKERFSLILESASTNQTSMYLCASSTYQGFYEQYFGPGTRLTVT.

This clonotype was seen repeatedly, ten times or more. This chain links TRBV2 with TRBJ2-1; D may match TRBD1 or TRBD2 (5 bases each). CDR3 length equals 14 residues. V gave up 8 bases and J gave up 4 bases, with 15 bases separating them. CDR1 is SNHLY and CDR2 is FYNNEI in the germline V gene. CDR3 amino acids: CASGAGTEYNEQFF. The CDR3 bases are TGTGCCAGCGGGGCCGGGACCGAATACAATGAGCAGTTCTTC.

This clonotype was detected many times. The genes are TRBV2 and TRBJ2-1; 7 bases are a match to TRBD1. V shed 0 bases, J shed 7 bases, and the junction held 3 bases outside the gene matches. CDR3 length equals 14 residues. Germline lookup yields CDR1 SNHLY and CDR2 FYNNEI. The CDR3 coding sequence is TGTGCCAGCAGTGAAGCGACAGGGTCAAATGAGCAGTTCTTC. Amino acid sequence: CASSEATGSNEQFF.

Regarding this clonotype: Given a much more abundant clone one base away, this may be a read error. This CDR3 is CTSNYETQSTNEKLFF. CDR3 nucleotide sequence: TGTACCAGCAACTACGAAACTCAGTCAACTAATGAAAAACTGTTTTTT. The rearrangement joins TRBV2 to TRBJ1-4, with D uncertain. Germline V gives CDR1 SNHLY, CDR2 FYNNEI. There are 16 residues in the CDR3.

Here the CDR3 reads CAWREGLAVTDTQYF. In nucleotides, the CDR3 is TGTGCCTGGAGGGAAGGACTAGCGGTCACAGATACGCAGTATTTT. This chain connects TRBV30 to TRBJ2-3; 10 bases map to TRBD2. The CDR3 runs 15 residues. Trimming removed 3 bases from V and 2 bases from J; junction bases left unmatched: 5. Germline assignment: CDR1 GTSNPN and CDR2 SVGIG (reference sequence).

This clonotype has a count of ten or more. This rearrangement joins TRBV20-1 to TRBJ1-2; maybe TRBD1 (6 bases). The CDR3 covers 14 residues. The V end lost 1 base, the J end lost 7 bases, and 16 bases lay between the germline ends. Germline CDR1 DFQATT, CDR2 SNEGSKA (reference sequence). CDR3 nucleotide sequence: TGCAGTGCTAGAGGACAGGTTGATAAAAGTGGCTACACCTTC. The encoded protein is CSARGQVDKSGYTF.

This clonotype was recorded at least ten times. This chain connects TRBV27 to TRBJ1-1; unclear D gene. This CDR3 comprises 15 residues. Trimming removed 3 bases at V and 1 base at J, with 12 bases between. Germline values: CDR1 MNHEY, CDR2 SMNVEV (reference sequence). DNA for the CDR3: TGTGCCAGCAGTTTTATCATGAGCGAGAACACTGAAGCTTTCTTT. Translating it yields CASSFIMSENTEAFF.

This clonotype was seen more than once but under ten times. The V call is TRBV20-1, the J call TRBJ2-5; D not certain. Trimming took off 4 bases at V and 4 bases at J, with 13 bases between the two ends. This CDR3 spans 13 amino acids. Germline V gives CDR1 DFQATT, CDR2 SNEGSKA (reference sequence). The CDR3 nucleotides read TGCAGTGCTACATCCTCTTTGCCAGAGACCCAGTACTTC. Protein sequence: CSATSSLPETQYF.

A remark on this clonotype: A clone one base away is much larger, so this may be a read error. The CDR3: CAWSPEQGACEQYF. DNA of the CDR3: TGTGCCTGGAGTCCGGAACAGGGTGCCTGCGAGCAGTACTTC. This sequence joins TRBV30 and TRBJ2-7, with D possibly being TRBD1 (6 bases). The CDR3 sequence is 14 residues long. Germline-derived CDR1 and CDR2 are GTSNPN and SVGIG (reference sequence). Trimming cost V 2 bases and J 6 bases, with 17 bases left between them.

This clonotype has ten or more counts. The chain couples TRBV28 to TRBJ2-5, with D possibly TRBD1 on 6 matching bases. The CDR3 is 13 residues long. Germline V gene sequence: CDR1 MDHEN, CDR2 SYDVKM. V was trimmed by 10 bases and J by 3 bases, leaving 15 bases between them. The CDR3 DNA sequence: TGTGCCACCGAAGTTCCAGGGGAAGAGACCCAGTACTTC. Its protein is CATEVPGEETQYF.